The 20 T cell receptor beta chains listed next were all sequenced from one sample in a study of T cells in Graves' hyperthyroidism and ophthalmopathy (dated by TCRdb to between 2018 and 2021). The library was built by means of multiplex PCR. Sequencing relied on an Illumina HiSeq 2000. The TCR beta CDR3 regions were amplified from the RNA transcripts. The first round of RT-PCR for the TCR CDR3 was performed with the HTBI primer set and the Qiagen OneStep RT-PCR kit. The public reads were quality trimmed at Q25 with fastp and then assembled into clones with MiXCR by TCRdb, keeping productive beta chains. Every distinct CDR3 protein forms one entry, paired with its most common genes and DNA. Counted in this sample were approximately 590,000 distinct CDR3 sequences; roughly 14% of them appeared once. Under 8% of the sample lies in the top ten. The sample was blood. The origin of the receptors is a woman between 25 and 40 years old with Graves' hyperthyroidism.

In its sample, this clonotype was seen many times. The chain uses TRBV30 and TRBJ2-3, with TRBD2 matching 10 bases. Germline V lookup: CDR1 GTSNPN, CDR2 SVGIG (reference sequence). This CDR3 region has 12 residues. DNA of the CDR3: TGTAGTACTAGCGGGACTACAGATACGCAGTATTTT. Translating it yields CSTSGTTDTQYF. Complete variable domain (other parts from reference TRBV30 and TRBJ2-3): SQTIHQWPATLVQPVGSPLSLECTVEGTSNPNLYWYRQAAGRGLQLLFYSVGIGQISSEVPQNLSASRPQDRQFILSSKKLLLSDSGFYLCSTSGTTDTQYFGPGTRLTVL.

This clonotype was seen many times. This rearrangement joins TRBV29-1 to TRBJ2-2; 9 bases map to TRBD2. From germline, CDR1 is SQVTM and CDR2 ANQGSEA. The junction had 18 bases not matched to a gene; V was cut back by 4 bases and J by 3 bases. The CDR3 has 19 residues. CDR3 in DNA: TGCAGCGTTGGGAGGGCACGGCCGGGAGCGGGAGGAGACACCGGGGAGCTGTTTTTT. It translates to CSVGRARPGAGGDTGELFF.

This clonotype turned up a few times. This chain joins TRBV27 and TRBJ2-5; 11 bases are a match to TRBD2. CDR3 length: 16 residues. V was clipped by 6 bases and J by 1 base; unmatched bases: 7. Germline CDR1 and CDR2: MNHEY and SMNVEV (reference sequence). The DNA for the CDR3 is TGTGCCAGCAGGGGAGGACTAGCGGGCCTCCAAGAGACCCAGTACTTC. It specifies CASRGGLAGLQETQYF.

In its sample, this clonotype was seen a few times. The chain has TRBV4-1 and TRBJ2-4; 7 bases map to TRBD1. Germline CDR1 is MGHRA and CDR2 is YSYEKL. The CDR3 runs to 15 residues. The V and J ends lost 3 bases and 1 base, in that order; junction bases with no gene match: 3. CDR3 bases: TGCGCCAGCAGCCATCTGGACAGGGCCAAAAACATTCAGTACTTC. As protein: CASSHLDRAKNIQYF.

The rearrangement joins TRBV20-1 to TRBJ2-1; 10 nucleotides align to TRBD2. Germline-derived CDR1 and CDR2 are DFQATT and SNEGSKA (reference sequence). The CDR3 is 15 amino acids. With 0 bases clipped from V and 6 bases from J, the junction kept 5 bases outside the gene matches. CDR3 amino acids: CSARDPSGSSNEQFF. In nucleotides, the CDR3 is TGCAGTGCTAGAGATCCTAGCGGGAGTAGCAATGAGCAGTTCTTC.

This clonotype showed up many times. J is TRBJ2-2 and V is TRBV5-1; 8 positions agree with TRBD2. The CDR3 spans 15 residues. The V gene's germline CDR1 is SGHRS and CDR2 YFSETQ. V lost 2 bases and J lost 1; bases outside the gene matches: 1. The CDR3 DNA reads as TGCGCCAGCAGCTTAACTAGCGGGAACACCGGGGAGCTGTTTTTT. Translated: CASSLTSGNTGELFF.

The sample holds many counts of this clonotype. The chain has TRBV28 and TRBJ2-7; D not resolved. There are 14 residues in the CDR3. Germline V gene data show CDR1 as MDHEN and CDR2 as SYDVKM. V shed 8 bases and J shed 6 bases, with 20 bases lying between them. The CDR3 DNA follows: TGTGCCAGCTCTTTATTCCGGGCCCCGGGCGAGCAGTACTTC. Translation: CASSLFRAPGEQYF.

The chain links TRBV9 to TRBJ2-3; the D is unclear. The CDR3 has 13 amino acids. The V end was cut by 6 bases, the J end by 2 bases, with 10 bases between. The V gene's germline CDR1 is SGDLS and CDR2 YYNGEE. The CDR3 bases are TGTGCCAGCACTAGGGATGACACAGATACGCAGTATTTT. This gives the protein CASTRDDTDTQYF.

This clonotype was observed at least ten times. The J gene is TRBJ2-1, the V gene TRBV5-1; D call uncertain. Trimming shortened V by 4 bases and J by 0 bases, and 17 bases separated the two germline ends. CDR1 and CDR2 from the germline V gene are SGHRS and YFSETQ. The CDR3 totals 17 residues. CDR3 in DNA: TGCGCCAGCAGCCTTGATCCACTTGTAAACTCCTACAATGAGCAGTTCTTC. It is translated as CASSLDPLVNSYNEQFF.

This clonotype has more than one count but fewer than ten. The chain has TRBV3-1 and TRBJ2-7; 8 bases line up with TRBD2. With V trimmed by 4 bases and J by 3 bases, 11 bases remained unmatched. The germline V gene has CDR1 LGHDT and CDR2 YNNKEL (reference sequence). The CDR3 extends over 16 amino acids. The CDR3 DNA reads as TGTGCCAGCAGCCCGCGGGGGGCCGTCAGTGTCTACGAGCAGTACTTC. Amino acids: CASSPRGAVSVYEQYF.

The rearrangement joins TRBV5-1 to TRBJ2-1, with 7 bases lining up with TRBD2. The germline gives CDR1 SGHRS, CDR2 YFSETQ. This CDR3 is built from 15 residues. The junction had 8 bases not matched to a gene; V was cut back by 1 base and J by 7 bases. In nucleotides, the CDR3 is TGCGCCAGCAGCTTGACTAGCGAGACGTTGAATGAGCAGTTCTTC. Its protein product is CASSLTSETLNEQFF.

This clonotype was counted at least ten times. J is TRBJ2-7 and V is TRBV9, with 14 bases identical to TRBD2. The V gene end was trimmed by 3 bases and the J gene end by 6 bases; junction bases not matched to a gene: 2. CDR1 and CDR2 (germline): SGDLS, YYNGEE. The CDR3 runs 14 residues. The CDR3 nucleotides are TGTGCCAGCAGCGCAGGACTAGCGGGAGGCGAGCAGTACTTC. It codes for CASSAGLAGGEQYF. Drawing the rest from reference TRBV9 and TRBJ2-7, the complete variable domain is DSGVTQTPKHLITATGQRVTLRCSPRSGDLSVYWYQQSLDQGLQFLIQYYNGEERAKGNILERFSAQQFPDLHSELNLSSLELGDSALYFCASSAGLAGGEQYFGPGTRLTVT.

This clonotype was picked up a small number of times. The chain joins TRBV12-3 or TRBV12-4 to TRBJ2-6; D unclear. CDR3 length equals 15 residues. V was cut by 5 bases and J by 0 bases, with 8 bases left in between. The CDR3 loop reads CASSTVTSGANVLTF. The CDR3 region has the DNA TGTGCCAGCAGTACCGTGACCTCTGGGGCCAACGTCCTGACTTTC.

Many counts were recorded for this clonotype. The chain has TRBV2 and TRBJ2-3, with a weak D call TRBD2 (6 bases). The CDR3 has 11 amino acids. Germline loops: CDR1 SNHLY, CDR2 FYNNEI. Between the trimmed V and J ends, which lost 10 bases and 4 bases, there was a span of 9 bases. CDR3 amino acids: CATRLADTQYF. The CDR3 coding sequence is TGTGCCACAAGACTAGCAGATACGCAGTATTTT.

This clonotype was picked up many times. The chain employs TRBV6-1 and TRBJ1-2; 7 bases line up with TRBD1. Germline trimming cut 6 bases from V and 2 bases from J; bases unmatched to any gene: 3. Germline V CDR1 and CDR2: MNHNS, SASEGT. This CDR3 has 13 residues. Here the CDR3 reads CASSSTGNYGYTF. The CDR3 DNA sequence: TGTGCCAGCAGCTCGACAGGGAACTATGGCTACACCTTC.

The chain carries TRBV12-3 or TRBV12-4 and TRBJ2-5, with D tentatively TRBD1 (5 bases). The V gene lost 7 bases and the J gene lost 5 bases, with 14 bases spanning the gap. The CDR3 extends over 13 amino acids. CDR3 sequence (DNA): TGTGCCAGCAAGCTCCAGGGTGGTGAGACCCAGTACTTC. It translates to CASKLQGGETQYF.

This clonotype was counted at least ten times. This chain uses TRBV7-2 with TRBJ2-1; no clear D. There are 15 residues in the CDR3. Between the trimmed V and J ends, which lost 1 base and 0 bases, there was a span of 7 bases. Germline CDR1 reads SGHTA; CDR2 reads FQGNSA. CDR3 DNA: TGTGCCAGCAGCTTAGGGCGTTTCTCCTACAATGAGCAGTTCTTC. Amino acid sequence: CASSLGRFSYNEQFF.

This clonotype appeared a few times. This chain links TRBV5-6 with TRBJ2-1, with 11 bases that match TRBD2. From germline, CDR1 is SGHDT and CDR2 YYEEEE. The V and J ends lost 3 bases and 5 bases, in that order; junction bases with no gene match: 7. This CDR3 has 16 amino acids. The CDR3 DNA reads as TGTGCCAGCAGCTATTGGGGGACTAGCGGTAACAATGAGCAGTTCTTC. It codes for CASSYWGTSGNNEQFF.

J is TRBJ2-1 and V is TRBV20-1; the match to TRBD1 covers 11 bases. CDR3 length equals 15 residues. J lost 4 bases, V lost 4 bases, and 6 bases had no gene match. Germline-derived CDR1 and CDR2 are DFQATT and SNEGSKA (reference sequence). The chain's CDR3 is CSAKPGQGDYNEQFF. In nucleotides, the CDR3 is TGCAGTGCTAAACCGGGACAGGGGGATTACAATGAGCAGTTCTTC.

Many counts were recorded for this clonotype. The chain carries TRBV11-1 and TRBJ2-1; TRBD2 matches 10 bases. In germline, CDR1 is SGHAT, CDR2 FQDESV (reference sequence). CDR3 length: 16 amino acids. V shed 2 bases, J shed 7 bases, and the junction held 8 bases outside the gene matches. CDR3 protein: CASSLLLAGESNEQFF. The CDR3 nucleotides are TGTGCCAGCAGCTTACTTCTAGCGGGAGAGAGTAATGAGCAGTTCTTC.